What follows describes a single T cell receptor beta chain. No antigen is known for it. These data belong to a study of blood T cells in healthy people across ages. The study, taken as a whole, reports: What prevented conclusive comparison of naive and antigen-experienced cells was that PBMCs were unsorted. Correlation between TCR beta diversity and naive T cell percentage was strong.

Each donor was a healthy Caucasian individual from Russia, aged roughly 6 to 95. Primers used in a second PCR of about 6 to 11 cycles were a sample-barcoded 5' primer and a J-beta primer mix. A template-switch adaptor with 12 random nucleotides tagged each cDNA molecule. TCRdb reprocessed the 5' RACE reads with MiXCR, giving one entry per CDR3 protein. Of about 1.4 million distinct CDR3 sequences in the sample, around 55% were seen once. The clonotype comes from a man younger than 35 in good health. The sequenced sample consisted of blood.

CDR3 DNA: TGTGCCAGCGGCTACGCACCGGGACGACCTTCCACCACAGATACGCAGTATTTT. As protein: CASGYAPGRPSTTDTQYF. The chain has TRBV27 and TRBJ2-3; D is perhaps TRBD1 or TRBD2 (5 bases each). This CDR3 spans 18 amino acids. CDR1 and CDR2 from the germline V gene are MNHEY and SMNVEV (reference sequence). The V gene lost 8 bases and the J gene lost 2 bases, with 26 bases spanning the gap.